The rows below give T cell receptor beta chains drawn from one sample of a study of blood T cell repertoires in COVID-19. The data were produced by immunoSEQ multiplex PCR, yet TCRdb's version contains in-frame clones alone and is incomplete. The profile shows some 220,000 clones, approximately 78% of them singletons. The material sequenced was peripheral blood. The receptors derive from a woman in her 70s with COVID-19, enrolled during active disease. CDR3s include the opening cysteine and the closing phenylalanine or tryptophan. D genes are given only for firm matches. Where a row states a size, it is once, few, many or the class of an expanded clone; other rows omit it.

>-|TRBJ1-3|TRBV30|-
CAWSGENSSGNTIYF
TGTGCCTGGAGTGGCGAGAACAGCTCTGGAAACACCATATATTTT
>-|TRBJ1-1|TRBV28|-
CASSPPTGNTEAFF
TGTGCCAGCAGTCCTCCGACAGGGAACACTGAAGCTTTCTTT
>-|TRBJ2-2|TRBV27|TRBD1
CASSPLTQGALLNTGELFF
TGTGCCAGCAGTCCCTTAACACAGGGGGCGCTTTTGAACACCGGGGAGCTGTTTTTT
>-|TRBJ1-1|TRBV18|-
CASSPDEIGASEAFF
TGTGCCAGCTCACCAGACGAGATAGGGGCTTCGGAAGCTTTCTTT
>-|TRBJ1-1|TRBV3-1/TRBV3-2|TRBD1
CASSRGQEAFF
TGTGCCAGCAGCCGCGGACAGGAGGCTTTCTTT
>-|TRBJ1-1|TRBV7-9|-
CATSLGGARTEAFF
TGTGCCACCTCACTTGGGGGGGCTCGGACTGAAGCTTTCTTT
>-|TRBJ2-1|TRBV27|TRBD2
CASSPLGTRLYNEQFF
TGTGCCAGCAGTCCCCTCGGGACTAGGTTATACAATGAGCAGTTCTTC
>few|TRBJ1-1|TRBV5-4|-
CASSPPGKADTEAFF
TGTGCCAGCAGTCCACCTGGTAAGGCGGACACTGAAGCTTTCTTT
>-|TRBJ1-6|TRBV30|-
CAWDSGYNSPLHF
TGTGCCTGGGACTCAGGTTATAATTCACCCCTCCACTTT
>-|TRBJ2-7|TRBV18|TRBD2
CASSGVAGGPNEQYF
TGTGCCAGCTCAGGGGTCGCGGGAGGGCCCAACGAGCAGTACTTC
>-|TRBJ2-1|TRBV19|TRBD1
CASTHGQGAIVEQFF
TGTGCCAGTACCCACGGACAGGGGGCGATCGTTGAGCAGTTCTTC
>-|TRBJ2-3|TRBV9|-
CASSVSPTSTDTQYF
TGTGCCAGCAGCGTATCCCCCACAAGCACAGATACGCAGTATTTT
>-|TRBJ1-1|TRBV5-1|TRBD1
CASSLRTGGTEAFF
TGCGCCAGCAGCCTTAGGACAGGAGGCACTGAAGCTTTCTTT
>-|TRBJ2-7|TRBV4-2|-
CASSQVGTAVRYEQYF
TGTGCCAGCAGCCAAGTCGGAACAGCGGTCCGCTACGAGCAGTACTTC
>-|TRBJ1-2|TRBV5-1|TRBD1
CASRLPLGTGDGYTF
TGCGCCAGCAGGCTCCCCCTAGGGACAGGGGACGGCTACACCTTC
>-|TRBJ2-7|TRBV19|-
CASNPGRVPYEQYF
TGTGCCAGTAACCCCGGGCGGGTACCCTACGAGCAGTACTTC
>-|TRBJ1-3|TRBV6-6|-
CASSFIGSGNTIYF
TGTGCCAGCAGTTTTATCGGCTCTGGAAACACCATATATTTT
>medium-sized|TRBJ2-2|TRBV5-1|TRBD1
CASSFSDRDTGELFF
TGCGCCAGCAGCTTTTCGGACAGGGACACCGGGGAGCTGTTTTTT
>-|TRBJ2-5|TRBV9|-
CASSRDNKETQYF
TGTGCCAGCAGCCGGGACAACAAAGAGACCCAGTACTTC
>-|TRBJ1-1|TRBV28|-
CASSLRGEAFF
TGTGCCAGCAGTTTAAGGGGTGAAGCTTTCTTT
>-|TRBJ2-5|TRBV18|-
CASSPARETQYF
TGTGCCAGCTCACCAGCTCGGGAGACCCAGTACTTC
>few|TRBJ1-2|TRBV7-2|TRBD1
CASSLVGDSNYGYTF
TGTGCCAGCAGCTTAGTAGGGGACAGTAACTATGGCTACACCTTC
>-|TRBJ1-1|TRBV3-1/TRBV3-2|TRBD1
CASSLRDRNTEAFF
TGTGCCAGCAGCCTACGGGACAGAAACACTGAAGCTTTCTTT
>-|TRBJ2-2|TRBV7-2|TRBD2
CASGDGRAVGELFF
TGTGCCAGCGGTGACGGGAGGGCCGTCGGGGAGCTGTTTTTT
>-|TRBJ2-5|TRBV27|-
CASSLSRRLGDQETQYF
TGTGCCAGCAGTTTATCTAGGCGATTGGGCGACCAAGAGACCCAGTACTTC
>-|TRBJ2-1|TRBV11-2|-
CASSLLGVHNEQFF
TGTGCCAGCAGCTTGCTCGGGGTCCACAATGAGCAGTTCTTC
>-|TRBJ2-7|TRBV5-8|-
CASSRGRNYEQYF
TGTGCCAGCAGCCGAGGGAGAAACTACGAGCAGTACTTC
>-|TRBJ1-2|TRBV2|-
CASAFAGEVGGYTF
TGTGCCAGCGCCTTCGCTGGGGAGGTCGGGGGCTACACCTTC
>-|TRBJ2-5|TRBV2|TRBD1
CASSGQGLGETQYF
TGTGCCAGCAGTGGACAGGGCCTGGGAGAGACCCAGTACTTC
>-|TRBJ2-1|TRBV6-1|TRBD1
CASSERQGFYNEQFF
TGTGCCAGCAGTGAACGACAGGGTTTCTACAATGAGCAGTTCTTC
>few|TRBJ1-3|TRBV4-1|TRBD1
CASSQVFSGGGGNTIYF
TGCGCCAGCAGCCAAGTTTTTTCAGGGGGAGGAGGAAACACCATATATTTT
>few|TRBJ2-7|TRBV4-3|-
CASSQERIYGTRTYEQYF
TGCGCCAGCAGCCAAGAGAGGATTTATGGGACACGAACCTACGAGCAGTACTTC
>once|TRBJ2-1|TRBV18|TRBD2
CASSPAGTIDEQFF
TGTGCCAGCTCACCCGCCGGGACTATAGATGAGCAGTTCTTC
>once|TRBJ2-1|TRBV6-5|TRBD2
CASRPGLAPQPAQFF
TGTGCCAGCAGGCCGGGACTAGCCCCTCAGCCCGCCCAGTTCTTC
>few|TRBJ2-7|TRBV7-2|TRBD1
CASSFDRGIDEQYF
TGTGCCAGCAGTTTCGACAGGGGAATCGACGAGCAGTACTTC
>-|TRBJ2-3|TRBV13|TRBD2
CASSERGAQQDTQYF
TGTGCCAGCAGCGAGCGGGGGGCCCAGCAAGATACGCAGTATTTT
>-|TRBJ1-1|TRBV5-6|TRBD1
CASSLRGRGRGTEAFF
TGTGCCAGCAGCTTGAGGGGCAGGGGGCGCGGCACTGAAGCTTTCTTT
>-|TRBJ1-3|TRBV30|-
CAWSPGWGVVGNTIYF
TGTGCCTGGAGTCCCGGTTGGGGGGTGGTCGGAAACACCATATATTTT
>many|TRBJ2-7|TRBV5-1|-
CASSLVVATTEQYF
TGCGCCAGCAGCTTGGTGGTAGCGACAACCGAGCAGTACTTC
>-|TRBJ2-1|TRBV11-2|TRBD2
CASRASSGTSNEQFF
TGTGCCAGCAGGGCTTCTTCTGGGACTAGCAATGAGCAGTTCTTC
>-|TRBJ1-4|TRBV3-1/TRBV3-2|-
CASSQALPEGVGEKLFF
TGTGCCAGCAGCCAAGCTTTACCCGAGGGGGTGGGGGAAAAACTGTTTTTT
>-|TRBJ1-1|TRBV5-1|-
CASSLGRSGTEAFF
TGCGCCAGCAGCTTGGGAAGGAGCGGCACTGAAGCTTTCTTT
>-|TRBJ1-1|TRBV29-1|TRBD1
CSVGTGLNTEAFF
TGCAGCGTGGGGACAGGGCTGAACACTGAAGCTTTCTTT
>-|TRBJ1-5|TRBV5-1|TRBD1
CASSLEGASNQPQHF
TGCGCCAGCAGCTTGGAGGGGGCCAGCAATCAGCCCCAGCATTTT
>many|TRBJ2-5|TRBV2|-
CASRGTLGAQETQYF
TGTGCCAGCAGAGGCACCCTTGGGGCCCAAGAGACCCAGTACTTC
>few|TRBJ2-1|TRBV7-9|TRBD2
CASSPGLGDTIQFF
TGTGCCAGCAGCCCGGGACTAGGAGACACCATACAGTTCTTC
>-|TRBJ1-2|TRBV7-2|-
CASSPYHEARGYTF
TGTGCCAGCAGCCCCTACCATGAAGCGAGAGGCTACACCTTC
>-|TRBJ1-3|TRBV15|-
CATSRDLSSGNTIYF
TGTGCCACCAGCAGAGATCTTAGCTCTGGAAACACCATATATTTT
>-|TRBJ2-3|TRBV6-5|-
CASSTYLADTQYF
TGTGCCAGCAGTACCTACTTGGCAGATACGCAGTATTTT
>-|TRBJ2-6|TRBV27|-
CASSSQVLGANVLTF
TGTGCCAGCAGTTCCCAGGTCCTTGGGGCCAACGTCCTGACTTTC
>-|TRBJ2-1|TRBV2|TRBD1
CASSPPGTGLHNEQFF
TGTGCCAGCAGTCCTCCCGGGACAGGACTCCACAATGAGCAGTTCTTC
>-|TRBJ2-7|TRBV13|TRBD1
CASSPPPPTTRGRFSYEQYF
TGTGCCAGCAGCCCACCTCCGCCGACGACAAGGGGGCGATTCTCCTACGAGCAGTACTTC
>-|TRBJ2-1|TRBV28|-
CASYLQGTNEQFF
TGTGCCAGCTATTTACAGGGCACTAATGAGCAGTTCTTC
>few|TRBJ2-7|TRBV5-1|TRBD2
CASSILAGGPSNEQYF
TGCGCCAGCAGCATCCTAGCGGGAGGGCCCTCGAACGAGCAGTACTTC
>-|TRBJ2-5|TRBV4-3|-
CASSLRMVGEETQYF
TGCGCCAGCAGCCTGCGAATGGTAGGGGAAGAGACCCAGTACTTC